The TCR beta chain under discussion was sequenced for a study of T-cell memory formation after mild COVID-19. Study-level background: Across donors, TCR clusters were largely donor specific.

Sample barcodes and UMIs were carried by the TCR alpha and TCR beta cDNA libraries that 5'RACE generated with constant-segment primers. Each CDR3 protein gets one entry after TCRdb re-called the 5' RACE reads with MiXCR. The data contain roughly 610,000 distinct CDR3 sequences, roughly 17% of them singletons. This clonotype was seen a few times. The antigen remains unidentified. Germline V lookup: CDR1 SGHRS, CDR2 YFSETQ. After removal of 5 bases from V and 2 bases from J, the junction contained 10 bases not matched to a gene. This CDR3 region has 17 residues. Study-level findings and limits: Pre-infection memory held some responding clones, suggesting pre-existing cross-reactive T cells responded. The CD4+ clones that contracted clustered mainly within CM and EM, and the CD8+ clones concentrated in EMRA.

This chain uses TRBV5-1 with TRBJ2-5, with TRBD2 matching 12 bases. The sample comprised PBMCs or a T cell subset sorted from them (not recorded which). The clonotype was recovered from an adult woman who had mild COVID-19 (a few samples of this study predate the infection). Cell type and time point are not known. CDR3 DNA: TGCGCCAGCAGTTCGGGACTAGCGGGCAACGCACAAGAGACCCAGTACTTC. Residues: CASSSGLAGNAQETQYF.